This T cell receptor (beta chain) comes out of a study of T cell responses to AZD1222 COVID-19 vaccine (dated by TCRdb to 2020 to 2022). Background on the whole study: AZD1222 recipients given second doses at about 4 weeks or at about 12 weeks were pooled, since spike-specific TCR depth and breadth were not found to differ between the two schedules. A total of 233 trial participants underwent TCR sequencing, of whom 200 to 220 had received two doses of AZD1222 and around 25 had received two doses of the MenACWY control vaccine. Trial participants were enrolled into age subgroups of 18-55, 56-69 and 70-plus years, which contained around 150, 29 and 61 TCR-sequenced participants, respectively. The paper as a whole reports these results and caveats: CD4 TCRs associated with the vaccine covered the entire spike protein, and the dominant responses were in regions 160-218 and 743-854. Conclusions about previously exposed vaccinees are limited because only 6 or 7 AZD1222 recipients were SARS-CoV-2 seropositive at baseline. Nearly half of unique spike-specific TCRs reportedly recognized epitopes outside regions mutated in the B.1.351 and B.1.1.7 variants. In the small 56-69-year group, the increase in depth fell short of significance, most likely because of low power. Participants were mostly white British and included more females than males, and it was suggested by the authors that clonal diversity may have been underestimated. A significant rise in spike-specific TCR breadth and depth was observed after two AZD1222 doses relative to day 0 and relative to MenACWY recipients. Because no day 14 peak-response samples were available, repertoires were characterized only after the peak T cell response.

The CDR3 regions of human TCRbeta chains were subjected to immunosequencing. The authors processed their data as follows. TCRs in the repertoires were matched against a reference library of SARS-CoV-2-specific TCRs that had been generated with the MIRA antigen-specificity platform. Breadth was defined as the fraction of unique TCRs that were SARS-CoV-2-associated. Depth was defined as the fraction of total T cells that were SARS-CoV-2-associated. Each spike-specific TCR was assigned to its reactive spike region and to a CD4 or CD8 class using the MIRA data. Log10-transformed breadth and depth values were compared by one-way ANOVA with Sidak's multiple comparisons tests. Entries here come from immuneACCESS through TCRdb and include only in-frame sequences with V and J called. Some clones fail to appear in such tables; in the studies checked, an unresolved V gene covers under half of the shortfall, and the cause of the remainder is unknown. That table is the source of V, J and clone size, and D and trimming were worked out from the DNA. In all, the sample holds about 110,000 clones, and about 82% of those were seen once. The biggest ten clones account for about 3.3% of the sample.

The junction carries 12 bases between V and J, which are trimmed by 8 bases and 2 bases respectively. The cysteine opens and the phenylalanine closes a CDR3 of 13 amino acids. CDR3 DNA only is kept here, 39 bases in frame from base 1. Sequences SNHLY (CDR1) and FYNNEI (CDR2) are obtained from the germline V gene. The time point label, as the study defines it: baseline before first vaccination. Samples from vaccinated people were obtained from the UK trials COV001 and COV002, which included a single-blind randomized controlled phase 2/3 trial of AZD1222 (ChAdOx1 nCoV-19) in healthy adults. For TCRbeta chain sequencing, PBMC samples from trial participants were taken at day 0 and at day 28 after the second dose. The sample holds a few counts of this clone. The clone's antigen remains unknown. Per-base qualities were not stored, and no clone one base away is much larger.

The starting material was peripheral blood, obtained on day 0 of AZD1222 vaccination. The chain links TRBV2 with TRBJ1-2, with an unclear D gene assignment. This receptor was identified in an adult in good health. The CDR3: CASLLRPNYGYTF. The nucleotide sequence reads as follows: TGTGCCAGCCTGCTTAGGCCCAACTATGGCTACACCTTC.